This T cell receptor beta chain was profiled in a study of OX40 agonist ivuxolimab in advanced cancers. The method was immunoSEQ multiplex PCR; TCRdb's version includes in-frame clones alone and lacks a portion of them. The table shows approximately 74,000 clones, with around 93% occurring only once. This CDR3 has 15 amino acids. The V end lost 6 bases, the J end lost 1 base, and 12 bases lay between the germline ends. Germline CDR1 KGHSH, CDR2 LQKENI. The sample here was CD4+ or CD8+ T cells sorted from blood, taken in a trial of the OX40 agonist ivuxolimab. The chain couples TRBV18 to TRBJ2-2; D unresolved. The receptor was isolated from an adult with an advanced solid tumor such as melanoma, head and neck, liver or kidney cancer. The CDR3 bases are TGTGCCAGCTCGCCCAGCTTGGGGAACACCGGGGAGCTGTTTTTT. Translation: CASSPSLGNTGELFF.